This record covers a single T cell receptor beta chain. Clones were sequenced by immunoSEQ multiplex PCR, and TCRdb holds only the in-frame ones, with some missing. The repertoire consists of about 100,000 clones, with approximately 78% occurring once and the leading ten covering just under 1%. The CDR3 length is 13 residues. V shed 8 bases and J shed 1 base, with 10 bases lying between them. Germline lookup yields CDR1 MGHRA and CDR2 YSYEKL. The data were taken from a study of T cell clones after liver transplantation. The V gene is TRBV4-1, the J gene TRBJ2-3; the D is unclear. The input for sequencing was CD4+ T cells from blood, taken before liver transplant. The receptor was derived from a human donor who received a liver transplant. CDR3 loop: CASLGSGTDTQYF. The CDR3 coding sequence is TGCGCCAGCCTTGGATCGGGCACAGATACGCAGTATTTT.